The present T cell receptor (beta chain) was sequenced within a study of blood T cell repertoires in COVID-19. V was pared by 5 bases and J by 8 bases, with 7 bases of the junction left unmatched. Germline loops: CDR1 SEHNR, CDR2 FQNEAQ (reference sequence). The CDR3 has 14 amino acids. Cohorts were assigned according to the clinical history that participants reported. Sequencing used immunoSEQ multiplex PCR; TCRdb keeps in-frame clones, though not all of them. The table lists 330,000 or so clones, about 90% of them singletons, with over 4.5% in the top ten. V gene TRBV7-9 combines with J gene TRBJ2-4; 9 bases agree with TRBD1. The source of this sequence is a man aged 25-45 years who had recovered from COVID-19. The sample taken for sequencing was PBMCs or T cells enriched from blood (not recorded which). The CDR3 DNA reads as TGTGCCAGCAGCCCCGGGACAGGGAGGGACATTCAGTACTTC. It yields the protein CASSPGTGRDIQYF. The whole variable domain, remainder taken from reference TRBV7-9 and TRBJ2-4, is DTGVSQNPRHKITKRGQNVTFRCDPISEHNRLYWYRQTLGQGPEFLTYFQNEAQLEKSRLLSDRFSAERPKGSFSTLEIQRTEQGDSAMYLCASSPGTGRDIQYFGAGTRLSVL.